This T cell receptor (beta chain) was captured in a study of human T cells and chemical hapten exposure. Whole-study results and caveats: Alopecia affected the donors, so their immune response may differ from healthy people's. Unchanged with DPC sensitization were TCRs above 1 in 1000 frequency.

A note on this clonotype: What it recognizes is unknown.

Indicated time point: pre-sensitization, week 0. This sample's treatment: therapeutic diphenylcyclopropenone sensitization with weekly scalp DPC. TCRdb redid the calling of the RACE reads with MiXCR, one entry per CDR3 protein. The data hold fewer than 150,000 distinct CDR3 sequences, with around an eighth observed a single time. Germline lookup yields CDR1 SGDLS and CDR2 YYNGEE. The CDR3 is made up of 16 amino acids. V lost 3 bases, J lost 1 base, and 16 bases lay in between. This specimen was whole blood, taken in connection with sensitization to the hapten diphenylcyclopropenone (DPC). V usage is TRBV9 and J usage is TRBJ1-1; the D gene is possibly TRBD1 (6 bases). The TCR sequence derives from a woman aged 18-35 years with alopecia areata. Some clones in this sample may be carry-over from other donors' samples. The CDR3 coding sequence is TGTGCCAGCAGCGAGGGACACCCTGCAGCGAACACTGAAGCTTTCTTT. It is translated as CASSEGHPAANTEAFF.